Described below is a single TCR beta chain sequence and its context. The CDR3 totals 18 residues. The germline V gene has CDR1 SGHVS and CDR2 FNYEAQ. Trimming removed 1 base at V and 4 bases at J, with 20 bases between. The data were obtained in a study of blood T cell repertoires in COVID-19. Sequencing was performed with immunoSEQ multiplex PCR; in TCRdb, only in-frame clones are kept and a portion is missing. This table has approximately 390,000 clones, over 75% appearing once. The V and J genes are TRBV7-6 and TRBJ2-1, with D perhaps matching TRBD1 (7 bases). What was sequenced was peripheral blood. The TCR comes from a woman aged 55-69 years with COVID-19, enrolled during active disease. Here the CDR3 DNA reads TGTGCCAGCAGCTTAGTAGGGGGCGAGGGGGGTTTATACAATGAGCAGTTCTTC. Translated: CASSLVGGEGGLYNEQFF.